The source of this TCR beta chain is a study of cytomegalovirus exposure and HLA in healthy donors. As to this clone: Its antigen remains unidentified.

General study points: The likely explanation for a cluster of highly shared sequence variants was sequencing artifact.

This CDR3 has 14 residues. In the PCR, 60 Vbeta and 13 Jbeta primers were used. TCRdb keeps only in-frame clones here, not all; method: immunoSEQ multiplex PCR. The table shows 110,000 to 150,000 clones, with about 84% occurring only once. Sequencing was performed on PBMCs. V gene TRBV12-1 combines with J gene TRBJ1-6. TRBV12-1 is a known pseudogene. The sequence derives from a woman aged 18-29 years in good health and CMV-seropositive. In nucleotides, the CDR3 is TGTGCCAGCAGCTGCCGCGGGGGCACACCACCCCTCCACTTT. Its translation: CASSCRGGTPPLHF.